A selection of T cell receptor beta chains follows, all from one sample in a study of T cell changes during pregnancy in multiple sclerosis. TCRdb's copy holds only in-frame clones and misses some; the assay was immunoSEQ multiplex PCR. Among 30,000 to 45,000 clones listed, 85% to 95% were seen once. The sample consisted of PBMCs (not recorded whether the cells were cultured). The source is a female donor with multiple sclerosis, enrolled in a pregnancy study. The CDR3 runs from the conserved cysteine through the conserved F or W. Each record gives: D gene, V gene, J gene, clone size, CDR3 protein, CDR3 DNA. D genes are given only for firm matches. Clone size appears in some rows only: once, few, many, or a class for an expanded clone.

-,TRBV13,TRBJ2-5,-,CASSPRIGELQETQYF,TGTGCCAGCAGCCCACGGATCGGAGAACTCCAAGAGACCCAGTACTTC
-,TRBV7-6,TRBJ2-5,-,CASSLHQETQYF,TGTGCCAGCAGCTTGCACCAAGAGACCCAGTACTTC
TRBD2,TRBV5-6,TRBJ2-5,once,CATSLAGGQETQYF,TGTGCCACCAGCTTAGCGGGAGGCCAAGAGACCCAGTACTTC
-,TRBV10-2,TRBJ1-5,medium-sized,CASRRWNQPQHF,TGCGCCAGCAGGCGGTGGAATCAGCCCCAGCATTTT
-,TRBV19,TRBJ1-2,once,CASSTSQVLGSYGYTF,TGTGCCAGTAGTACAAGTCAGGTTCTTGGCAGCTATGGCTACACCTTC
-,TRBV11-2,TRBJ2-3,-,CASSANTGAPDTQYF,TGTGCCAGCAGCGCGAACACCGGGGCCCCGGATACGCAGTATTTT
TRBD2,TRBV6-1,TRBJ2-7,-,CASSGTGGSYEQYF,TGTGCCAGCAGTGGAACGGGAGGTTCCTACGAGCAGTACTTC
-,TRBV27,TRBJ2-6,once,CASSSEYSGANVLTF,TGTGCCAGCAGTTCCGAATACTCTGGGGCCAACGTCCTGACTTTC
TRBD2,TRBV10-3,TRBJ2-7,-,CAITAGATYEQYF,TGTGCCATCACGGCGGGAGCGACCTACGAGCAGTACTTC
TRBD1,TRBV7-9,TRBJ2-5,-,CASSKGTGAEETQYF,TGTGCCAGCAGCAAGGGCACAGGGGCGGAAGAGACCCAGTACTTC
TRBD1,TRBV7-9,TRBJ2-7,-,CASSLGSGTGGYEQYF,TGTGCCAGCAGCTTAGGGTCCGGGACAGGGGGCTACGAGCAGTACTTC
-,TRBV9,TRBJ2-7,-,CASSGGPWGEQYF,TGTGCCAGCAGCGGAGGGCCTTGGGGCGAGCAGTACTTC
-,TRBV5-1,TRBJ2-3,-,CASSLDEKSTDTQYF,TGCGCCAGCAGCTTGGACGAGAAAAGCACAGATACGCAGTATTTT
TRBD2,TRBV18,TRBJ2-1,once,CASSPSGSSYNEQFF,TGTGCCAGCTCACCGAGCGGGAGCTCCTACAATGAGCAGTTCTTC
-,TRBV30,TRBJ1-2,-,CAWSLNYGYTF,TGTGCCTGGAGCCTAAACTATGGCTACACCTTC
-,TRBV25-1,TRBJ2-5,-,CASSESGGRETQYF,TGTGCCAGCAGTGAATCGGGGGGCCGGGAGACCCAGTACTTC
TRBD2,TRBV4-1,TRBJ2-5,-,CASSQLAEETQYF,TGCGCCAGCAGCCAACTAGCGGAAGAGACCCAGTACTTC
-,TRBV11-2,TRBJ1-2,-,CASSLEQGLYGYTF,TGTGCCAGCAGCCTTGAACAGGGCCTCTATGGCTACACCTTC
TRBD2,TRBV5-4,TRBJ2-3,-,CASSLLAGDTDTQYF,TGTGCCAGCAGCTTACTAGCGGGAGACACAGATACGCAGTATTTT
-,TRBV21-1,TRBJ1-2,-,CASTPEPGTRGYGYTF,TGTGCCAGCACCCCCGAGCCAGGGACCCGGGGCTATGGCTACACCTTC